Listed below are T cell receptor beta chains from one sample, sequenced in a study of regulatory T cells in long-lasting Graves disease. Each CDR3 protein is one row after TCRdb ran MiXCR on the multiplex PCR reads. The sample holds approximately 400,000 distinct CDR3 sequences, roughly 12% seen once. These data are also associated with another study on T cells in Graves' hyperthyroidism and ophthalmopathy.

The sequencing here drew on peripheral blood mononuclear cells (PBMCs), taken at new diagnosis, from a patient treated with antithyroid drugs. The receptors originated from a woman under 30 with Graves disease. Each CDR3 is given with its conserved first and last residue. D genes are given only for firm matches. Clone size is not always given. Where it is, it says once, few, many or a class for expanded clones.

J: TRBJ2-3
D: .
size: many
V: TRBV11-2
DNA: TGTGCCAGCAGCTTTTTTCACACAGATACGCAGTATTTT
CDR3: CASSFFHTDTQYF

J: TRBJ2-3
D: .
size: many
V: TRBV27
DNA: TGTGCCAGCAGTTTTGATGAGTCGGCGCAGTATTTT
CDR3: CASSFDESAQYF

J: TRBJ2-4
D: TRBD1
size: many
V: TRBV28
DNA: TGTGCCAGCACAAGCTTTAGGGGGCGCGGAAACATTCAGTACTTC
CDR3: CASTSFRGRGNIQYF

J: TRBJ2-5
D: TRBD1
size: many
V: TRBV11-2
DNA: TGTGCCAGCAGCCGGTACCAGGACAGGGAACGAGAGACCCAGTACTTC
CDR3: CASSRYQDRERETQYF

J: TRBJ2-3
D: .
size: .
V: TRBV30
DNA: TGTGCCTGGAGTGTAATAAGCACAGATACGCAGTATTTT
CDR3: CAWSVISTDTQYF

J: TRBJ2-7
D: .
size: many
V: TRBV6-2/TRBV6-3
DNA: TGTGCCAGCAGTGCCTCGACAGCCAGCTTTAAGTACGAGCAGTACTTC
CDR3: CASSASTASFKYEQYF

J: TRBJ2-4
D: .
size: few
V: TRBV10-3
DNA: TGTGCCATCAGTGACCCTTCACCCGCCAAAAACATTCAGTACTTC
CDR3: CAISDPSPAKNIQYF

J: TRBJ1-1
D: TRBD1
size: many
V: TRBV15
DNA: TGTGCCACCAGCAGACCGGGACAGAAAGCTTTCTTT
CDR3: CATSRPGQKAFF

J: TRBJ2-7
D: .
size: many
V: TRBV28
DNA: TGTGCCAGCAGTTTGGGGGCCCCTCGACATCGGCTTTCATACTTC
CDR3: CASSLGAPRHRLSYF

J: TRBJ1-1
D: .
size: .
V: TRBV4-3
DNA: TGCGCCAACAGCCAAGATAAGCACCTTGAAAGTTTGTACACTGAAGCTTTCTTT
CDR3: CANSQDKHLESLYTEAFF

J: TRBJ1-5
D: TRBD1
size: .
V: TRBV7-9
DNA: TGTGCCAGCAGCGGACAGGGCGGAAGCAATCAGCCCCAGCATTTT
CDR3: CASSGQGGSNQPQHF

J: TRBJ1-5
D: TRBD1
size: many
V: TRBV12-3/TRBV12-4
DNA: TGTGCCAGCAGTTTTACGACAGGGGTTCAGCCCCAGCATTTT
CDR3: CASSFTTGVQPQHF

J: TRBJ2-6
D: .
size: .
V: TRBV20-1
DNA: TGCAGCCCGGACGGTCGAGGGGCTACTGGGACCAACGTCCTGACTTTC
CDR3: CSPDGRGATGTNVLTF

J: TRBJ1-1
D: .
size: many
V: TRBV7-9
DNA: TGTGCCAGCAGCTTTAGGACCGATCGTAACACTGAAGCTTTCTTT
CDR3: CASSFRTDRNTEAFF

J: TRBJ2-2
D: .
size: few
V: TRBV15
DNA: TGTGCCACCAGAGGGACGTCGAACACCGGGGAGCTGTTTTTT
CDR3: CATRGTSNTGELFF

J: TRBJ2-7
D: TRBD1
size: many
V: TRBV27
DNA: TGTGCCAGCAGTTTAACAGGACAGGCCTACGAGCAGTACTTC
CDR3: CASSLTGQAYEQYF

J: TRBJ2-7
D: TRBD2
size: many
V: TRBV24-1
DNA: TGTGCCACCAGTGACCCTGGACTAGCCGGGAGGAACTACGAGCAGTACTTC
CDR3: CATSDPGLAGRNYEQYF

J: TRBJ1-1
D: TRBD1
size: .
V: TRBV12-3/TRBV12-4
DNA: TGTGCCAGCGGGGGACAGGGGGCCGTGAACACTGAAGCTTTCTTT
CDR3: CASGGQGAVNTEAFF

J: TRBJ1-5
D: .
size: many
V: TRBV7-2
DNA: TGTGCCAGCAGCTTAGGAAGGCGGCAGCCCCAGCATTTT
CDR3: CASSLGRRQPQHF

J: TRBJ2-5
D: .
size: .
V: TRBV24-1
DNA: TGTGCCACCGCCAACCCGGAAGAGACCCAGTACTTC
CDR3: CATANPEETQYF

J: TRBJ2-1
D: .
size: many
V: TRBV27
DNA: TGTGCCAGCAGTTCGATAGCCGTCAATGAGCAGTTCTTC
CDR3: CASSSIAVNEQFF

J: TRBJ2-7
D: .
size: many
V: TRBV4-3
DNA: TGCGCCAGCAGCCAAGATTGGGTGGGGCAGACCTACGAGCAGTACTTC
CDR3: CASSQDWVGQTYEQYF

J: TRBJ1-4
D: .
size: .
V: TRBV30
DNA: TGTGCCTGGAGGACCCCAGGAGATGAAAAACTGTTTTTT
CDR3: CAWRTPGDEKLFF

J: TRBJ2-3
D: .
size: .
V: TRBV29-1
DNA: TGCAGCGTTGTAAGCAGGCTCACTAGCACAGATACGCAGTATTTT
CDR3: CSVVSRLTSTDTQYF

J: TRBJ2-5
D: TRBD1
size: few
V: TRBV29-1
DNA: TGCAGCGCGAGGGGGACAGGGGGCACAGAGACCCAGTACTTC
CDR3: CSARGTGGTETQYF

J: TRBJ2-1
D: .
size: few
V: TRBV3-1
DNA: TGTGCCAGCAGCCAAGGGTACCCAGGGGAGCAGTTCTTC
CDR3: CASSQGYPGEQFF

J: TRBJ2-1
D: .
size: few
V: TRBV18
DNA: TGTGCCAGCTCACCAGGCGCTAGAATCGGCAATGAGCAGTTCTTC
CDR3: CASSPGARIGNEQFF

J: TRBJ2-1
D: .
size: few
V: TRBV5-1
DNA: TGCGCCAGCAGCTTGTCGTGGGGCTCCTACAGTGAGCAGTTCTTC
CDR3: CASSLSWGSYSEQFF

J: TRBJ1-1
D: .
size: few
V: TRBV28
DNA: TGTGCCAGCAGTTTAAGGGGTAGGGGACATGAAGCTTTCTTT
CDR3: CASSLRGRGHEAFF

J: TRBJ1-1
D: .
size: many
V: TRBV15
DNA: TGTGCCACCAGCAGACTTCGCGTAAATCAGGAGTACACTGAAGCTTTCTTT
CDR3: CATSRLRVNQEYTEAFF

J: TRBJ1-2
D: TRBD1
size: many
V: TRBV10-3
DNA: TGTGCCATCGCCCCCGGGACAGAGTATGGCTACACCTTC
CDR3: CAIAPGTEYGYTF

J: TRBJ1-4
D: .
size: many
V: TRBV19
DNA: TGTGCCAGTGGCACGGCTCAGAATGAAAAACTGTTTTTT
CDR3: CASGTAQNEKLFF

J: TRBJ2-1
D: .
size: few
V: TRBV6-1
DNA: TGTGCCAGCAGTCCTGACTACCGTCAGGGTGAGCAGTTCTTC
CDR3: CASSPDYRQGEQFF

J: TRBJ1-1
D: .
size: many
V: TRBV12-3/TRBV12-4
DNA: TGTGCCAGCAGTCATCCGACGGGGATGAACACTGAAGCTTTCTTT
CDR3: CASSHPTGMNTEAFF

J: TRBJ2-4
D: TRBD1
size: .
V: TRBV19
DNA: TGTGCCAGTAGTACCTTCTGGACAGGATCCAAAAACATTCAGTACTTC
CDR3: CASSTFWTGSKNIQYF

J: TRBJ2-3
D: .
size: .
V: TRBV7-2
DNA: TGTGCCAGCAGCTTCCGGGAATACGCGGATACGCAGTATTTT
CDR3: CASSFREYADTQYF

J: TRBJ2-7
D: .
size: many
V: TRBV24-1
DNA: TGTGCCACCAGTGATGCTCTAGGACTTCCCTACGAGCAGTACTTC
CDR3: CATSDALGLPYEQYF